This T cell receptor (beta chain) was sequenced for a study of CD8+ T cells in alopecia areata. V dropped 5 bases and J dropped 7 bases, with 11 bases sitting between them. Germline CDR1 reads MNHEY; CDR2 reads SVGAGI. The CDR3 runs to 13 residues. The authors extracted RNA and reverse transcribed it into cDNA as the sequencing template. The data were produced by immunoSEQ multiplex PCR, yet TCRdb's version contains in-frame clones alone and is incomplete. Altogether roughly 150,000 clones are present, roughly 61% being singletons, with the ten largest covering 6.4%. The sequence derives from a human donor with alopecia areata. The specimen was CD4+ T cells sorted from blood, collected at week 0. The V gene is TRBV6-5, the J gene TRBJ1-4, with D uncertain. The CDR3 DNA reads TGTGCCAGCAGTCCCCCGTATGGTGAAAAACTGTTTTTT. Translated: CASSPPYGEKLFF.